This T cell receptor (beta chain) was retrieved from a study of OX40 agonist ivuxolimab in advanced cancers. For the study at large: Around 40% of patients had received prior checkpoint inhibitor therapy.

This CDR3 has 15 amino acids. Note on this clone: Its antigen remains unknown.

The protocol was immunoSEQ multiplex PCR, while the TCRdb copy is restricted to in-frame clones and leaves out a portion. The table lists 77,000 or so clones, roughly 90% of them singletons. Study observations and caveats: What antigens the expanded peripheral T cells recognized was never established.

This clonotype was sampled from an adult with an advanced solid tumor such as melanoma, head and neck, liver or kidney cancer. Sequenced material: CD4+ or CD8+ T cells sorted from blood, taken in a trial of the OX40 agonist ivuxolimab. The chain combines TRBV12-2 with TRBJ2-1; the table's D call, TRBD2, was not checked against the DNA. TRBV12-2 is annotated as a pseudogene. DNA for the CDR3: TGTGCAAGTCGCTTAGACCCGGGGGGGTACAATGAGCAGTTCTTC. It encodes CASRLDPGGYNEQFF.